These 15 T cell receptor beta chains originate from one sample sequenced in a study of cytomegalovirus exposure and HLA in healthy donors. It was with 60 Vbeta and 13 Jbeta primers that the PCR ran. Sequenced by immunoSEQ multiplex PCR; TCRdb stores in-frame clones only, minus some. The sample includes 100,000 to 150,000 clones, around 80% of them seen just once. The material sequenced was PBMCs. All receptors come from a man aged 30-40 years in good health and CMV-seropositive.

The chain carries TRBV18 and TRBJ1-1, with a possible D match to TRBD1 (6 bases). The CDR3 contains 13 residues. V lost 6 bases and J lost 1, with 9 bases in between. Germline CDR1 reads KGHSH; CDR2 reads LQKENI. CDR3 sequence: CASSRGANTEAFF. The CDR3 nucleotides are TGTGCCAGCTCCCGGGGGGCGAACACTGAAGCTTTCTTT.

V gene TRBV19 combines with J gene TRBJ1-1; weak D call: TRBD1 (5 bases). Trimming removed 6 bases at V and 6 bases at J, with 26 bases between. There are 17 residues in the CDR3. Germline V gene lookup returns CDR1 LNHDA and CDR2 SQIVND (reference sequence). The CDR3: CASRNPLGPSADPEAFF. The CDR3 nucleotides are TGTGCCAGTAGGAACCCCCTGGGGCCGTCGGCCGACCCTGAAGCTTTCTTT.

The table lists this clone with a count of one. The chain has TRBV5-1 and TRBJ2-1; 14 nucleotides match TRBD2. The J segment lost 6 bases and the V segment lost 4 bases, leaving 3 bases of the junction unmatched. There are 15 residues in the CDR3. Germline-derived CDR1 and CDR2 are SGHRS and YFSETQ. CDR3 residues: CASSTTSGRGNEQFF. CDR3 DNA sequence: TGCGCCAGCAGCACGACTAGCGGGAGGGGCAATGAGCAGTTCTTC.

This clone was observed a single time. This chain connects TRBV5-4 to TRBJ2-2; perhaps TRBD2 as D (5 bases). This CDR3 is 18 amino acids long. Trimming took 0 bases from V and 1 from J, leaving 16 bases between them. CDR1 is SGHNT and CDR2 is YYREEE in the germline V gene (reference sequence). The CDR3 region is CASSLGPNAGLNTGELFF. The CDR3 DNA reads TGTGCCAGCAGCTTGGGGCCTAACGCGGGTCTGAACACCGGGGAGCTGTTTTTT.

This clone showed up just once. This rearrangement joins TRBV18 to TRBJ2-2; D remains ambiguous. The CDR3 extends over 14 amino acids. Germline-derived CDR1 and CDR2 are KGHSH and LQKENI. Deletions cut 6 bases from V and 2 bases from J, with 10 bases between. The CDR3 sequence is CASSPGENTGELFF. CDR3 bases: TGTGCCAGCTCGCCAGGAGAAAACACCGGGGAGCTGTTTTTT.

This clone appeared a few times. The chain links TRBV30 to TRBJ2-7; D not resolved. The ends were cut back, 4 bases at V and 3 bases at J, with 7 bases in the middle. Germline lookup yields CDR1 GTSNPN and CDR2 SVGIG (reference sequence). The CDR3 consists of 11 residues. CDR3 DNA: TGTGCCTGGACCTCGGGCTACGAGCAGTACTTC. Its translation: CAWTSGYEQYF.

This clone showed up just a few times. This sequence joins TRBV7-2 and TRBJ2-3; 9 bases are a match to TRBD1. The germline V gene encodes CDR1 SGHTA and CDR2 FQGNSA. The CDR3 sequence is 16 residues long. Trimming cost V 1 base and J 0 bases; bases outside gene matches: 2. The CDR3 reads CASSLGGQGSTDTQYF. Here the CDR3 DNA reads TGTGCCAGCAGCTTAGGGGGACAGGGTAGCACAGATACGCAGTATTTT. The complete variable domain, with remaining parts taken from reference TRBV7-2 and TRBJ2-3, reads GAGVSQSPSNKVTEKGKDVELRCDPISGHTALYWYRQSLGQGLEFLIYFQGNSAPDKSGLPSDRFSAERTGGSVSTLTIQRTQQEDSAVYLCASSLGGQGSTDTQYFGPGTRLTVL.

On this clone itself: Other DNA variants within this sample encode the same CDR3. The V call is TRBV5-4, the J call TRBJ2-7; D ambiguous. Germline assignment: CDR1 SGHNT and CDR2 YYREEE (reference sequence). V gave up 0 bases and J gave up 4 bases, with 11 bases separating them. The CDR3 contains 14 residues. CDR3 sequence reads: CASSLGTGGYEQYF. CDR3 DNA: TGTGCCAGCAGCTTGGGCACGGGTGGGTACGAGCAGTACTTC.

This CDR3 is CASSLGGVQETQYF. The CDR3 bases are TGTGCCAGCAGCCTCGGTGGTGTCCAAGAGACCCAGTACTTC. V and J are TRBV9 and TRBJ2-5; D is uncertain. The germline V gene encodes CDR1 SGDLS and CDR2 YYNGEE. The CDR3 spans 14 residues. V was cut by 4 bases and J by 1 base, with 11 bases left in between.

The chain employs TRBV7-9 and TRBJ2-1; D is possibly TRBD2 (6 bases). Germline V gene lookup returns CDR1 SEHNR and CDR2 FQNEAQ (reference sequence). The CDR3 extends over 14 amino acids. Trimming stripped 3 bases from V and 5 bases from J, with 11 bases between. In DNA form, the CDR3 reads TGTGCCAGCAGCTTCTCTTCGGGGGACAATGAGCAGTTCTTC. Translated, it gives CASSFSSGDNEQFF.

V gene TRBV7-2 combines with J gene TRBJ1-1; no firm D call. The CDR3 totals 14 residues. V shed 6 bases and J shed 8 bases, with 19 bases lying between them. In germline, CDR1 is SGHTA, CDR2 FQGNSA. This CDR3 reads CASSTGVGSWEAFF. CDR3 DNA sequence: TGTGCCAGCAGTACGGGAGTAGGGTCGTGGGAAGCTTTCTTT.

The CDR3 sequence: CASSFTREAYNEQFF. The CDR3 DNA follows: TGTGCCAGCAGCTTTACGAGGGAAGCCTACAATGAGCAGTTCTTC. The rearrangement uses TRBV5-4 and TRBJ2-1, with a weak D call TRBD2 (5 bases). The length of the CDR3 is 15 residues. Trimming removed 2 bases at V and 2 bases at J, with 11 bases between. The germline gives CDR1 SGHNT, CDR2 YYREEE (reference sequence).

The CDR3 sequence is CASSLTSAAGQYF. In DNA, the CDR3 is TGTGCCAGCAGTTTGACTAGCGCGGCGGGGCAGTACTTC. This chain links TRBV27 with TRBJ2-7, with TRBD2 matching 8 bases. V dropped 3 bases and J dropped 9; count of bases not matched to a gene: 7. Germline values: CDR1 MNHEY, CDR2 SMNVEV (reference sequence). The CDR3 extends over 13 amino acids.

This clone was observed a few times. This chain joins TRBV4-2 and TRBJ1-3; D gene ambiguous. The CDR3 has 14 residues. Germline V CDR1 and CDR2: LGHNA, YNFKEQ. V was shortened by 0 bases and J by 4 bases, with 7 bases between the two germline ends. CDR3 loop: CASSQEGRGNTIYF. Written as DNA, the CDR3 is TGTGCCAGCAGCCAAGAAGGGAGGGGAAACACCATATATTTT.

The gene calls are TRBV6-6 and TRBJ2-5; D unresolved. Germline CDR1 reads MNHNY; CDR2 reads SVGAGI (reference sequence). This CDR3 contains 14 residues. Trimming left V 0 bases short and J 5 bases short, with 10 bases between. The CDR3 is CASSYSTARETQYF. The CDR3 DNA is TGTGCCAGCAGTTACTCGACCGCGAGGGAGACCCAGTACTTC.